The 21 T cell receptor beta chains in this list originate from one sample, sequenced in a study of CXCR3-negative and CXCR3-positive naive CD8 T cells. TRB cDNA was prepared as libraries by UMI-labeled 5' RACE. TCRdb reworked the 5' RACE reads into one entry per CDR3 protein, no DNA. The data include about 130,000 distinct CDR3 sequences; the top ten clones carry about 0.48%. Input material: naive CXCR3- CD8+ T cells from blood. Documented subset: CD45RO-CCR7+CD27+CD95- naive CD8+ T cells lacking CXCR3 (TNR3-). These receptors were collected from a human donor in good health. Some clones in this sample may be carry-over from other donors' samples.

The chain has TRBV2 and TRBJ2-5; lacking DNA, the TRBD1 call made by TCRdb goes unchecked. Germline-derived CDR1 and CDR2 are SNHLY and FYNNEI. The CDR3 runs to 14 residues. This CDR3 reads CASSATVPGETQYF.

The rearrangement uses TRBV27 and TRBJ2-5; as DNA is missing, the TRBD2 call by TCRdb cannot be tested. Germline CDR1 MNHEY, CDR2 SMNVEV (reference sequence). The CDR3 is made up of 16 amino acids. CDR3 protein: CASRALAGDAQETQYF.

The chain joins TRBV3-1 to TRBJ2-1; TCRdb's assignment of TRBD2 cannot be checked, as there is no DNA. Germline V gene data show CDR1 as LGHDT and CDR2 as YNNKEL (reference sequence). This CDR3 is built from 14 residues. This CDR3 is CASSQGLATDEQFF.

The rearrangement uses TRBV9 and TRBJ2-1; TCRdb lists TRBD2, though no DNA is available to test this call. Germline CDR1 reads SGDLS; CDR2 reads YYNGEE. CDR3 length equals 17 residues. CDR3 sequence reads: CASSVALAGGLYNEQFF. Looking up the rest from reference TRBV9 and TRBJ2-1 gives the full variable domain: DSGVTQTPKHLITATGQRVTLRCSPRSGDLSVYWYQQSLDQGLQFLIQYYNGEERAKGNILERFSAQQFPDLHSELNLSSLELGDSALYFCASSVALAGGLYNEQFFGPGTRLTVL.

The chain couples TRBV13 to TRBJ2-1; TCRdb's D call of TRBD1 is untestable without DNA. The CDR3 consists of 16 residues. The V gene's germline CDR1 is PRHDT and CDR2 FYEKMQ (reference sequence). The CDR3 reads CASSERQGGFYNEQFF.

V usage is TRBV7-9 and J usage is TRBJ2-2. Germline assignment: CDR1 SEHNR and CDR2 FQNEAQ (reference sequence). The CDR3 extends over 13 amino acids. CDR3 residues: CASSPPPSGELFF.

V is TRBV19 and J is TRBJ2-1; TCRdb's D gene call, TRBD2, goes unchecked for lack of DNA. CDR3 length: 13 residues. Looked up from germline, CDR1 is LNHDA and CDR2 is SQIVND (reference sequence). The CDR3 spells CATLGGAYNEQFF.

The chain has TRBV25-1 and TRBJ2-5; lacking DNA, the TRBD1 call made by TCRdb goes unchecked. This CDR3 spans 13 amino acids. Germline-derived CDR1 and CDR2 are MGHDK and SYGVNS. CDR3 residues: CASSGDRQETQYF.

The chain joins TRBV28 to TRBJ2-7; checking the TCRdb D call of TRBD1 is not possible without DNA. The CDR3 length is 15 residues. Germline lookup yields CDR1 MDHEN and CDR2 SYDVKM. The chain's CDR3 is CASRPLQGATYEQYF.

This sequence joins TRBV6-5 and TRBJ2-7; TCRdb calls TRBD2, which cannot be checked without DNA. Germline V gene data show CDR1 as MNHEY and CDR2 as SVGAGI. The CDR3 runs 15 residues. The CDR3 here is CASSRGTTASYEQYF.

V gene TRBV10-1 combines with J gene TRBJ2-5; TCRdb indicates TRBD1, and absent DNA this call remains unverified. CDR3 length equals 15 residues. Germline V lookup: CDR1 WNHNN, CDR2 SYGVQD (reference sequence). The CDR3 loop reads CASSERTGGVETQYF.

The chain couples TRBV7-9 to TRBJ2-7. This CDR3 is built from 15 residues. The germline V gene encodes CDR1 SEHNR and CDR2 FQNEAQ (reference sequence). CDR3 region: CASSSPGTLSYEQYF.

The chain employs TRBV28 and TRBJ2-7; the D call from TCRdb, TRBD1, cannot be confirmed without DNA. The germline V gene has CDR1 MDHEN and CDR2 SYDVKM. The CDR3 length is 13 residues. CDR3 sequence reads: CASSWTAWDEQYF.

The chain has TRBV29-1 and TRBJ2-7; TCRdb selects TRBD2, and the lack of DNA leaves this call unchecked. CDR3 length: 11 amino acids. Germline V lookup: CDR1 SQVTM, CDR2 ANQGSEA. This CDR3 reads CSVPSGGEQYF.

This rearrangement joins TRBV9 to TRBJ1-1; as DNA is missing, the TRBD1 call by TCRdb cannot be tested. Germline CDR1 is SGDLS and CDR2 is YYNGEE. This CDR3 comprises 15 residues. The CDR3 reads CASSVRGGSGTEAFF.

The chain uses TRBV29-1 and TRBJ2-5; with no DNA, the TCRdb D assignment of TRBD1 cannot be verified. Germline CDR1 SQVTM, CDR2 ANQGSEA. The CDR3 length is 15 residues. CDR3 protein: CSVGTVGTVQETQYF.

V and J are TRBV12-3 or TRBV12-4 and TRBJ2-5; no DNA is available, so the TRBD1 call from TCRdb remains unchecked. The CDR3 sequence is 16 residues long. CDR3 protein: CASSFRNRGRKETQYF.

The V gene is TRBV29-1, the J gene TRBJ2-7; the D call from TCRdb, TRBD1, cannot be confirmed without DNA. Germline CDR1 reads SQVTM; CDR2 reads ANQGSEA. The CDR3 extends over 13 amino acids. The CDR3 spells CSVPGRDSYEQYF.

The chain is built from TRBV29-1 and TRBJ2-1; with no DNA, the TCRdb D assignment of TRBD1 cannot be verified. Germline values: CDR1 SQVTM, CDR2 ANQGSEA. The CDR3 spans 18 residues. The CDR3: CSVEDAVSGLSSYNEQFF.

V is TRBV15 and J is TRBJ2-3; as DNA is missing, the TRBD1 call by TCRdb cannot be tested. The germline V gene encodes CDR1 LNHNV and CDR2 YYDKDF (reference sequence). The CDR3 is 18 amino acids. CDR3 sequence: CATSREGTLSGLFDTQYF.

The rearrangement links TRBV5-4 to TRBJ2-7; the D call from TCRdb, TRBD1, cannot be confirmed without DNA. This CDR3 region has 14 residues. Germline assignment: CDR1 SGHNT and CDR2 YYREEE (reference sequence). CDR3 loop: CASSLSGLSNEQYF.